The entry below describes one T cell receptor (beta chain). This clonotype came up many times. Its antigen is unknown. No quality values exist for individual bases; no much larger clone is one base distant. The source of the sample is a study of breast tumors, draining lymph nodes, adjacent tissues (dated by TCRdb to the mid-2010s). Some background on the complete study: TCR beta repertoires were compared across tumor, adjacent nontumor tissue and axillary lymph nodes obtained from breast cancer patients. In human breast cancer, the study set out to assess how tumor, surrounding tissue and draining lymph node repertoires relate to one another and whether T cells might be exchanged between them. On the study overall, not on this receptor specifically: In luminal-like breast cancer, tumor and nontumor tissue repertoires resembled each other significantly more than in basal-like breast cancer. The conclusion that tumor T cells originate in lymph nodes was framed as consistent with a hypothesis rather than directly demonstrated. Tumor T-cell repertoires showed less diversity than lymph node repertoires and more diversity than nontumor tissue repertoires, and tumor T-cell repertoires showed preferential V and J gene usage. The data were judged consistent with most tumor T cells deriving from the lymph node and then expanding within tumor tissue.

Sequencing instrument: Illumina HiSeq 2000. Multiplex PCR amplification was used to generate the TCR beta chain libraries. High-throughput sequencing was used to analyze the amplified TCR beta chain products. The raw public data were reprocessed by TCRdb itself: fastp quality trimming at Q25, MiXCR clonotype calling, in-frame beta chains only. Each entry merges the rows of one CDR3 protein and shows their most common DNA and genes. The table for this sample lists approximately 22,000 distinct CDR3 sequences; around 50% of them were counted only once. 13% to 15% of the sample lies in the top ten. CDR1 and CDR2 are drawn from the germline V gene (reference sequence): SEHNR, FQNEAQ. For this chain, trimming is 1 base at the V end and 8 bases at the J end, and the number of junction bases without a gene match is 13. The CDR3 sequence holds 19 residues, the cysteine and phenylalanine included. The DNA shown is the 57-base CDR3, in frame from base 1.

Sequencing was performed on breast tumor tissue. The TCR comes from a female donor with breast cancer. Some clones in this sample may be carry-over from other donors' samples. Recombination linked TRBV7-9 to TRBJ2-1; 14 bases in the middle match TRBD2. CDR3 loop: CASSLGQGLAGGISDEQFF. The sequence in DNA is TGTGCCAGCAGCTTAGGTCAAGGACTAGCGGGAGGAATTAGTGATGAGCAGTTCTTC.